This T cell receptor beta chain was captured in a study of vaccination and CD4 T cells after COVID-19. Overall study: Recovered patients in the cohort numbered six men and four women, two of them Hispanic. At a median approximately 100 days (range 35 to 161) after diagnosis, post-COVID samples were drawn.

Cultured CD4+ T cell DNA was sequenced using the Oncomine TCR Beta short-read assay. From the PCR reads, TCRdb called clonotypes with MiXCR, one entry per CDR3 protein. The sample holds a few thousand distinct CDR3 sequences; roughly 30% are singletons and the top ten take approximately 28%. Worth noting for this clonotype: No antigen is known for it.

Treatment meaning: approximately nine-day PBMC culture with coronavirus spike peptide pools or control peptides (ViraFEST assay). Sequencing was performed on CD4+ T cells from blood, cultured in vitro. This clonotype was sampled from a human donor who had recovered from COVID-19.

The CDR3 spells CAWSHRSGGMHGEQFF. The CDR3, as DNA: TGTGCCTGGAGTCATCGTTCGGGGGGCATGCATGGTGAGCAGTTCTTC. This chain joins TRBV30 and TRBJ2-1, with D possibly being TRBD2 (7 bases). Trimming removed 2 bases at V and 9 bases at J, with 23 bases between. This CDR3 is built from 16 residues. Germline CDR1 reads GTSNPN; CDR2 reads SVGIG (reference sequence).